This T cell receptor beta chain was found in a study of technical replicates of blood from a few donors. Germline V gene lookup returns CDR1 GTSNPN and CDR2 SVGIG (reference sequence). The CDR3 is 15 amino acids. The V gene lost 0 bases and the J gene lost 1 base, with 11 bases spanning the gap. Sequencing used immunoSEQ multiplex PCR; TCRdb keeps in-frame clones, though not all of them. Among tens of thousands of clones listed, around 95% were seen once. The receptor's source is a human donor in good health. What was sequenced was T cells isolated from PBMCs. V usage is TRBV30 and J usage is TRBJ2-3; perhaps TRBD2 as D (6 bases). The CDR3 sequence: CAWSVWDSRTDTQYF. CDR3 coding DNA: TGTGCCTGGAGTGTTTGGGACTCCCGCACAGATACGCAGTATTTT.